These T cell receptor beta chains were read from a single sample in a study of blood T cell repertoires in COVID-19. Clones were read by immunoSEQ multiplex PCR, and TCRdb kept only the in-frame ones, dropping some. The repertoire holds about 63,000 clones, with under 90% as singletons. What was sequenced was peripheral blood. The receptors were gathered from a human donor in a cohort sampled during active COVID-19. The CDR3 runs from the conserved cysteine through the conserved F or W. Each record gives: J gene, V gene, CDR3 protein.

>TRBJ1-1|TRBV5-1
CASSLGQSTTEAFF
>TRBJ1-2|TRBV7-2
CASSHYLENYGYTF
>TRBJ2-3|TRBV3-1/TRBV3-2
CASSQVSGGTDTQYF
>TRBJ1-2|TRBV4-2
CASSLGQIYGYTF
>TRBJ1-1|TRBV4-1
CASSQGLGGNTEAFF
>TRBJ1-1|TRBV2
CATLTRVNTEAFF
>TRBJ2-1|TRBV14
CASSQYGRANNEQFF
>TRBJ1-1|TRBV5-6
CASSFVRSEAFF
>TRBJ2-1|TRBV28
CASRPPSSYNEQFF
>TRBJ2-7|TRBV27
CASSLSRTGNYEQYF
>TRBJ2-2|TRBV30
CAWRLLTNTGELFF
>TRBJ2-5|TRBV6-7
CASSSKETQYF
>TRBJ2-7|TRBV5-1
CASSMGDTASHF
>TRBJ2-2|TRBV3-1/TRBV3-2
CASSRQRELTGELFF
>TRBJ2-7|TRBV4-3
CASSQGWGDSAYEQYF
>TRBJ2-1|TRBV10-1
CASSRQGLNEQFF
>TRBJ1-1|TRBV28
CASSIQGGIGEAFF
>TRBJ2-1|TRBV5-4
CASSASSYNEQFF
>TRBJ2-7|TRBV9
CASSGTSPYEQYF
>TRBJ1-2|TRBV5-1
CASSLNRVGDGYTF
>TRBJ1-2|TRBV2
CASRADSQFYGYTF
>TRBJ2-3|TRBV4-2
CASSASLAGWTDTQYF
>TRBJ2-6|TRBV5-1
CASTELPGANVLTF
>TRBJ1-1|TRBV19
CASTYGQNTEAFF
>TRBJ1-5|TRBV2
CASRSTGGINQPQHF